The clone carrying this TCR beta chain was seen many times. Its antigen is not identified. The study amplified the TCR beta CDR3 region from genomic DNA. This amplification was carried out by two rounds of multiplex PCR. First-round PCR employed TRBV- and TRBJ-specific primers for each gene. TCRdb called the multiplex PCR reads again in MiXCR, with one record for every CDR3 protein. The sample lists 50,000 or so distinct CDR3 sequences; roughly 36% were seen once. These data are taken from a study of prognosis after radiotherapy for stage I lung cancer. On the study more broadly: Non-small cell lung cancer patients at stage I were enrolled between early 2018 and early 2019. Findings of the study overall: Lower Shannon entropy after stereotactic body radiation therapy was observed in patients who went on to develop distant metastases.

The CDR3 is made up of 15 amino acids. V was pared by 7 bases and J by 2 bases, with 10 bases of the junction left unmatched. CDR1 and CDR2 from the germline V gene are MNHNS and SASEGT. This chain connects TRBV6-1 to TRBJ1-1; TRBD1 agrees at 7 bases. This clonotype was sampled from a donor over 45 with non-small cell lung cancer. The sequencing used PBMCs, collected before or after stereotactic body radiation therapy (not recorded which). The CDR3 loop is CASNPTGRKNTEAFF. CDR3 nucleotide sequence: TGTGCCAGCAACCCGACAGGGCGAAAAAACACTGAAGCTTTCTTT.